This T cell receptor beta chain was identified during a study of T cells expressing NK-cell markers. About the study: The eight sequenced donors comprised seven who were HCMV-seropositive and one who was seronegative. Study conclusions and caveats: Expanded NKG2C+ T cell clones had unclear HCMV specificity. In a handful of donors, dominant NKG2C+ clonotypes were roughly 1.0-7.5% of CD8+ T cells.

The CDR3 is 14 residues long. On this clonotype: Its cognate antigen is unknown.

TCRdb reprocessed the 5' RACE reads and keeps a single row for each CDR3 protein, giving no DNA. This sample's clone table lists 500,000 to 600,000 distinct CDR3 sequences. V usage is TRBV12-3 or TRBV12-4 and J usage is TRBJ2-1; no DNA is available, so the TRBD2 call from TCRdb remains unchecked. The TCR comes from a man younger than 35 in good health. Sequencing input: blood T cells: a sorted CD56 or NKG2C T cell subset, CD4+ or CD8+ T cells, or bulk PBMC T cells (not recorded which). The chain's CDR3 is CAIPRARGYNEQFF.